The present TCR beta chain was sequenced within a study of blood T cell repertoires in COVID-19. Germline lookup yields CDR1 LGHDT and CDR2 YNNKEL (reference sequence). This CDR3 has 14 residues. Trimming shortened V by 2 bases and J by 6 bases, and 13 bases separated the two germline ends. In the original processing: Amplification of reference gene primers was used by the study to estimate nucleated cell counts. The repertoire was sequenced with immunoSEQ multiplex PCR; TCRdb's copy has only in-frame clones and lacks some. For V, J and clone size, that table is used; D and trimming come from the DNA. Among 300,000 to 400,000 clones listed, around nine tenths were seen once.

Source material: peripheral blood. The chain employs TRBV3-1 (or the pseudogene TRBV3-2) and TRBJ1-2; D gene ambiguous. The receptor's source is a woman aged 18-29 years who had recovered from COVID-19. The CDR3 spells CASSQLREVNGYTF. The CDR3 DNA follows: TGTGCCAGCAGCCAACTGAGGGAAGTAAATGGCTACACCTTC.